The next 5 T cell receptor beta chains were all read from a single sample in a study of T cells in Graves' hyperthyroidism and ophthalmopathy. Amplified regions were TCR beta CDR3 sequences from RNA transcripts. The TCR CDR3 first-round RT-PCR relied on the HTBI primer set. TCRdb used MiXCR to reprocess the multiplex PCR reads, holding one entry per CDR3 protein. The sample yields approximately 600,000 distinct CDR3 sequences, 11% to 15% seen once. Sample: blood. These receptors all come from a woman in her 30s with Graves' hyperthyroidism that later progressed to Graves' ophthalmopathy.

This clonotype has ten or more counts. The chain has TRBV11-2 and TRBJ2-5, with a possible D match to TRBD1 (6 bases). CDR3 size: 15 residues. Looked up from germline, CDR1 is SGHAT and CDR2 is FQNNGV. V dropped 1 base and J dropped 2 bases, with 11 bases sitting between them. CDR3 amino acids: CASSLGQVEQETQYF. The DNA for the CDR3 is TGTGCCAGCAGCTTAGGACAGGTGGAGCAAGAGACCCAGTACTTC.

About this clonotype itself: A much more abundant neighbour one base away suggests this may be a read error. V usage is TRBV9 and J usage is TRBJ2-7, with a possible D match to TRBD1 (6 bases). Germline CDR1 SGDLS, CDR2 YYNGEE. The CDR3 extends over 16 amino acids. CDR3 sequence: CANSVGNRVGSYEQYF. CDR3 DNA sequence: TGTGCCAACAGCGTAGGGAACAGGGTCGGCTCCTACGAGCAGTACTTC.

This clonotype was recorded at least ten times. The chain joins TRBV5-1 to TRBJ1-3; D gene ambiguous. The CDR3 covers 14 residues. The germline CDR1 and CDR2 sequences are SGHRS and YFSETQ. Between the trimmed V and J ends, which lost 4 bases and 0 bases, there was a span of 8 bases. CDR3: CASSRGVSGNTIYF. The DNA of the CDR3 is TGCGCCAGCAGCCGTGGCGTCTCTGGAAACACCATATATTTT. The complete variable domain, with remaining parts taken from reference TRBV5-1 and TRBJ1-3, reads KAGVTQTPRYLIKTRGQQVTLSCSPISGHRSVSWYQQTPGQGLQFLFEYFSETQRNKGNFPGRFSGRQFSNSRSEMNVSTLELGDSALYLCASSRGVSGNTIYFGEGSWLTVV.

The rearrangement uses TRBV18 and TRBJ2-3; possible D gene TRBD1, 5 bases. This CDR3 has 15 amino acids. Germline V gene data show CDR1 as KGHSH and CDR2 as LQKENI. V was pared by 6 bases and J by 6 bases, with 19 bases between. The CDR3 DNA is TGTGCCAGCTCCTCGGGCAGGGTGCTACAGGATACGCAGTATTTT. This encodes CASSSGRVLQDTQYF.

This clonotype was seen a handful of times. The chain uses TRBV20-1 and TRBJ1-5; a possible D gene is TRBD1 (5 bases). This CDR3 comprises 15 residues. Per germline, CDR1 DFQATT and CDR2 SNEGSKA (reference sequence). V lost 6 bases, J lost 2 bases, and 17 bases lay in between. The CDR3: CSAHGGEVGNQPQHF. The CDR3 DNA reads TGCAGTGCCCACGGGGGGGAGGTTGGCAATCAGCCCCAGCATTTT.